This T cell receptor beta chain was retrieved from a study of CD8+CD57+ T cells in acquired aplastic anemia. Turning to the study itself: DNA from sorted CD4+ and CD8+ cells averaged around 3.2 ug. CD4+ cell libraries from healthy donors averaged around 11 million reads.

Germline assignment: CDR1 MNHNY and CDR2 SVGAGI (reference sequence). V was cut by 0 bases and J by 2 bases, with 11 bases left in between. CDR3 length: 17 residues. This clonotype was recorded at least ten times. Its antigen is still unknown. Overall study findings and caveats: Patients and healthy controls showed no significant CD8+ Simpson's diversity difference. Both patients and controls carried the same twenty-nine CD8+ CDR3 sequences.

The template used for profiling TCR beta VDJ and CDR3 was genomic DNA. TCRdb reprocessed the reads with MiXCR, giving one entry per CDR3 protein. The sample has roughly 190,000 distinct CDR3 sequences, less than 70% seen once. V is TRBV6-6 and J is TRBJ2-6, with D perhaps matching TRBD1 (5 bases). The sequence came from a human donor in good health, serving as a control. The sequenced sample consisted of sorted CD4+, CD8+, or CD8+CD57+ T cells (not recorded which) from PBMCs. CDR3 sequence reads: CASSYSQGGAGANVLTF. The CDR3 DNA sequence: TGTGCCAGCAGTTACTCTCAGGGTGGGGCTGGGGCCAACGTCCTGACTTTC.